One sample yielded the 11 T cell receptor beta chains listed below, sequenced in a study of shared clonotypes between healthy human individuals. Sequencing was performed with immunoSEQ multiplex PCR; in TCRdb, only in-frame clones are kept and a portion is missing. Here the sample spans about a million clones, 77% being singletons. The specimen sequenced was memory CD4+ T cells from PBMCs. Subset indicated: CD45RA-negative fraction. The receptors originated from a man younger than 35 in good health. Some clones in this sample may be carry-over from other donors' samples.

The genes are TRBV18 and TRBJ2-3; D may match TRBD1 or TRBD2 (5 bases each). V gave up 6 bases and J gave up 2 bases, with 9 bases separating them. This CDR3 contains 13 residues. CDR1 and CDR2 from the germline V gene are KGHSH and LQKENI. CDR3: CASSRDHTDTQYF. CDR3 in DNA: TGTGCCAGCTCCAGGGACCACACAGATACGCAGTATTTT.

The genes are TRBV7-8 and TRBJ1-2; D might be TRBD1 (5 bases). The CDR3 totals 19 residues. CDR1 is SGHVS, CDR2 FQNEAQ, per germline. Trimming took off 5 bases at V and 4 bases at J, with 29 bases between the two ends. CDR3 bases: TGTGCCAGCAGCCGCGCCCCCACGATCGGCCCAGGGACCGTCTATGGCTACACCTTC. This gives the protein CASSRAPTIGPGTVYGYTF.

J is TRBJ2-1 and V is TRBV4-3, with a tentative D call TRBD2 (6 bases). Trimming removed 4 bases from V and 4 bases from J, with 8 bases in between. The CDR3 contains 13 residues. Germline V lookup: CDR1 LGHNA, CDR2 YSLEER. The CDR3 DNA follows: TGCGCCAGCAGCCGACTAGTGTACAATGAGCAGTTCTTC. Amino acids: CASSRLVYNEQFF.

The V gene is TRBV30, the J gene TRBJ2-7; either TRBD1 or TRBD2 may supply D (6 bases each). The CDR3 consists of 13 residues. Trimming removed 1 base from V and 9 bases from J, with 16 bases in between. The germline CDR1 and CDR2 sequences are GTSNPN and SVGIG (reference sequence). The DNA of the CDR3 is TGTGCCTGGAGTGAGGCGACTAGACAGGCGCAGTACTTC. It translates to CAWSEATRQAQYF. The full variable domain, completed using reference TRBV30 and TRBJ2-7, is SQTIHQWPATLVQPVGSPLSLECTVEGTSNPNLYWYRQAAGRGLQLLFYSVGIGQISSEVPQNLSASRPQDRQFILSSKKLLLSDSGFYLCAWSEATRQAQYFGPGTRLTVT.

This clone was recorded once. The CDR3 here is CASSQGTSGRRETQYF. The CDR3, as DNA: TGTGCCAGCAGCCAAGGGACTAGCGGGAGACGAGAGACCCAGTACTTC. This sequence joins TRBV4-2 and TRBJ2-5, with 13 bases that match TRBD2. The CDR3 contains 16 residues. The germline V gene encodes CDR1 LGHNA and CDR2 YNFKEQ. J gave up 4 bases and V 1 base, and 3 bases lay outside the gene matches.

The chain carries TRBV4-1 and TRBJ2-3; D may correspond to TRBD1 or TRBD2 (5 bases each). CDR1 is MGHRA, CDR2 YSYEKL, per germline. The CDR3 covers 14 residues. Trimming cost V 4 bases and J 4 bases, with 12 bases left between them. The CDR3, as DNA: TGCGCCAGCAGCCCGGGACCCATGTCAGATACGCAGTATTTT. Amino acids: CASSPGPMSDTQYF.

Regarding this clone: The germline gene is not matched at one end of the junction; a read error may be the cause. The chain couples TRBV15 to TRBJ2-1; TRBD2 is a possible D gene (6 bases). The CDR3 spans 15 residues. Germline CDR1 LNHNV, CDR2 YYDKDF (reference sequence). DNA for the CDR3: TGTGCCACCAGGAGAGGGCGGGGAGACTACAATGAGCAGTTCTTC. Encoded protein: CATRRGRGDYNEQFF.

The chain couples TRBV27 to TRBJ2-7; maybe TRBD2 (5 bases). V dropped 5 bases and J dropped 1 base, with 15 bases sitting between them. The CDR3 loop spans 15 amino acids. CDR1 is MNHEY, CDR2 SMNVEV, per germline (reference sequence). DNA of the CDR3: TGTGCCAGCAGTCCCCGTTTACTAGTTTCCTACGAGCAGTACTTC. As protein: CASSPRLLVSYEQYF.

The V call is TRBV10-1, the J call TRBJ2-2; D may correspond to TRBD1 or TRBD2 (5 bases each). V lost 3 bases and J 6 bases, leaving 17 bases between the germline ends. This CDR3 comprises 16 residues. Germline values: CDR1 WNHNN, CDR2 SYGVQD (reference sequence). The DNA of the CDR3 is TGCGCCAGCAGTGAAAGAGGGACCACCCCCCCCGGGGAGCTGTTTTTT. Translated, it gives CASSERGTTPPGELFF.

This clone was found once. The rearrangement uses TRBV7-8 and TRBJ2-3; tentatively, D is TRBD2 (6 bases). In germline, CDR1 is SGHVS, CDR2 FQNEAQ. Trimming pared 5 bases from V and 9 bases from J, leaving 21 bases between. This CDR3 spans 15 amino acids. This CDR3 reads CASSPIDAGQTTQYF. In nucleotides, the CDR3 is TGTGCCAGCAGCCCCATTGACGCGGGGCAGACAACGCAGTATTTT.

Here the CDR3 DNA reads TGTGCCAGCAGCCCAGGGACGGCCCGGGGGTATAGCAATCAGCCCCAGCATTTT. Amino acid sequence: CASSPGTARGYSNQPQHF. The chain recombines TRBV28 with TRBJ1-5, with D perhaps matching TRBD1 (5 bases). This CDR3 is built from 18 residues. V lost 6 bases to trimming and J lost 0 bases, with 21 bases between them. The germline V gene has CDR1 MDHEN and CDR2 SYDVKM.